This is a list of T cell receptor beta chains from one sample in a study of T cell repertoires in cytomegalovirus infection. From the reads, TCRdb called clonotypes with MiXCR, one entry per CDR3 protein. This repertoire shows more than 140,000 distinct CDR3 sequences, about 6.5% found once; its top ten account for more than 15%. Sequencing used PBMCs. The receptor source for this set is a human donor in good health (CMV status not recorded). Some clones in this sample may be carry-over from other donors' samples. Each CDR3 is given with its conserved first and last residue. The D gene is left open where the match is weak. Clone size is not always given. Where it is, it says once, few, many or a class for expanded clones.

abundance: many
j_gene: TRBJ1-6
d_gene: TRBD1
len: 14
v_gene: TRBV12-3/TRBV12-4
CDR3nt: TGTGCCAGCAGCGAGACAGGGTCAGATTCACCCCTCCACTTT
CDR3aa: CASSETGSDSPLHF

abundance: few
j_gene: TRBJ2-7
d_gene: .
len: 15
v_gene: TRBV7-6
CDR3nt: TGTGCCAGCAGCTTAGCGCACGGGACTTTCGGCGAGCAGTACTTC
CDR3aa: CASSLAHGTFGEQYF

abundance: many
j_gene: TRBJ2-7
d_gene: TRBD1
len: 14
v_gene: TRBV6-6
CDR3nt: TGTGCCAGCAGTGAGGGACAGGTAGGCTACGGACAGTACTTC
CDR3aa: CASSEGQVGYGQYF

abundance: few
j_gene: TRBJ1-1
d_gene: .
len: 14
v_gene: TRBV4-3
CDR3nt: TGCGCCAGCAGCCATGGGCAGGCAGGGGCTGAAGCTTTCTTT
CDR3aa: CASSHGQAGAEAFF

abundance: many
j_gene: TRBJ1-3
d_gene: .
len: 13
v_gene: TRBV7-2
CDR3nt: TGTGCCAGCAGCCTAGAGTCCCGAAACACCATATATTTT
CDR3aa: CASSLESRNTIYF

abundance: many
j_gene: TRBJ2-5
d_gene: .
len: 12
v_gene: TRBV4-2
CDR3nt: TGTGCCAGCAGCCAAGATCATGGGACCCAGTACTTC
CDR3aa: CASSQDHGTQYF

abundance: .
j_gene: TRBJ2-2
d_gene: TRBD1
len: 15
v_gene: TRBV10-3
CDR3nt: TGTGCCACCATTGGACAGGGGAGGGGCACCGGGGAGCTGTTTTTT
CDR3aa: CATIGQGRGTGELFF

abundance: few
j_gene: TRBJ2-2
d_gene: TRBD1
len: 15
v_gene: TRBV7-8
CDR3nt: TGTGCCAGCAGCCGTACAGGGGCTAGAGCCGGGGAGCTGTTTTTT
CDR3aa: CASSRTGARAGELFF

abundance: many
j_gene: TRBJ1-3
d_gene: .
len: 14
v_gene: TRBV10-3
CDR3nt: TGTGCCATCAGTGGGGAGTTGGCTGGAAACACCATATATTTT
CDR3aa: CAISGELAGNTIYF

abundance: few
j_gene: TRBJ1-1
d_gene: .
len: 13
v_gene: TRBV5-5
CDR3nt: TGTGCCAGCAGCTTGGAATGGGGAACTGAAGCTTTCTTT
CDR3aa: CASSLEWGTEAFF

abundance: few
j_gene: TRBJ2-1
d_gene: .
len: 11
v_gene: TRBV29-1
CDR3nt: TGCAGCGTTGAATTGAGCAATGAGCAGTTCTTC
CDR3aa: CSVELSNEQFF

abundance: many
j_gene: TRBJ1-1
d_gene: TRBD1
len: 14
v_gene: TRBV6-1
CDR3nt: TGTGCCAGCAGTCGGGACAGGGGGGTCACTGAAGCTTTCTTT
CDR3aa: CASSRDRGVTEAFF

abundance: many
j_gene: TRBJ1-2
d_gene: .
len: 15
v_gene: TRBV10-3
CDR3nt: TGTGCCATCAGCTTGCGGGACACTAATAACTATGGCTACACCTTC
CDR3aa: CAISLRDTNNYGYTF

abundance: few
j_gene: TRBJ2-2
d_gene: .
len: 12
v_gene: TRBV28
CDR3nt: TGTGCCAGCAGGGGTGATACCGGGGAGCTGTTTTTT
CDR3aa: CASRGDTGELFF

abundance: many
j_gene: TRBJ1-1
d_gene: TRBD1
len: 15
v_gene: TRBV4-1
CDR3nt: TGCGCCAGCAGTCAAAGGGGGCTGGGAAACACTGAAGCTTTCTTT
CDR3aa: CASSQRGLGNTEAFF

abundance: few
j_gene: TRBJ1-1
d_gene: TRBD1
len: 14
v_gene: TRBV18
CDR3nt: TGTGCCAGCTCACGGGAACAGGGGCACACTGAAGCTTTCTTT
CDR3aa: CASSREQGHTEAFF

abundance: many
j_gene: TRBJ2-3
d_gene: .
len: 13
v_gene: TRBV20-1
CDR3nt: TGCAGTGCTAGGGCCAGTGGCACAGATACGCAGTATTTT
CDR3aa: CSARASGTDTQYF

abundance: .
j_gene: TRBJ1-1
d_gene: .
len: 15
v_gene: TRBV12-3/TRBV12-4
CDR3nt: TGTGCCAGCACTCCACAGGGAGGATCGAACACTGAAGCTTTCTTT
CDR3aa: CASTPQGGSNTEAFF

abundance: many
j_gene: TRBJ1-5
d_gene: .
len: 12
v_gene: TRBV20-1
CDR3nt: TGCAGTGCTAGAGATGGTAGGGGGCCCCAGCATTTT
CDR3aa: CSARDGRGPQHF

abundance: many
j_gene: TRBJ1-5
d_gene: .
len: 15
v_gene: TRBV7-2
CDR3nt: TGTGCCAGCAGCTTTTGGGGGGGGTACGATCAGCCCCAGCATTTT
CDR3aa: CASSFWGGYDQPQHF

abundance: many
j_gene: TRBJ2-7
d_gene: TRBD1
len: 15
v_gene: TRBV7-2
CDR3nt: TGTGCCAGCAGCCAAGGGACAGGGGTTCTCTACGAGCAGTACTTC
CDR3aa: CASSQGTGVLYEQYF

abundance: medium-sized
j_gene: TRBJ1-5
d_gene: .
len: 15
v_gene: TRBV7-2
CDR3nt: TGTGCCAGCAGCTCCTGGGTAGGAGGAGAACAGCCCCAGCATTTT
CDR3aa: CASSSWVGGEQPQHF

abundance: many
j_gene: TRBJ1-3
d_gene: TRBD1
len: 16
v_gene: TRBV11-3
CDR3nt: TGTGCCAGCAGCCTCGGGACAGGACTCTCTGGAAACACCATATATTTT
CDR3aa: CASSLGTGLSGNTIYF

abundance: few
j_gene: TRBJ1-1
d_gene: .
len: 14
v_gene: TRBV5-4
CDR3nt: TGTGCCAGCAGCTTGGGCCTGGGATCCACTGAAGCTTTCTTT
CDR3aa: CASSLGLGSTEAFF

abundance: many
j_gene: TRBJ1-6
d_gene: .
len: 13
v_gene: TRBV7-2
CDR3nt: TGTGCCAGCAGCTTAGCCTTCAATTCACCCCTCCACTTT
CDR3aa: CASSLAFNSPLHF

abundance: many
j_gene: TRBJ1-6
d_gene: .
len: 15
v_gene: TRBV7-2
CDR3nt: TGTGCCAGCACCCAGGGAGGAAGGCGGAGTTCACCCCTCCACTTT
CDR3aa: CASTQGGRRSSPLHF

abundance: many
j_gene: TRBJ1-2
d_gene: .
len: 13
v_gene: TRBV30
CDR3nt: TGTGCCTGGAGTGTGAGCAGTAACTATGGCTACACCTTC
CDR3aa: CAWSVSSNYGYTF

abundance: .
j_gene: TRBJ1-3
d_gene: .
len: 13
v_gene: TRBV7-9
CDR3nt: TGTGCCAGCACCCAGAATTCTGGAAACACCATATATTTT
CDR3aa: CASTQNSGNTIYF

abundance: many
j_gene: TRBJ2-2
d_gene: .
len: 14
v_gene: TRBV5-4
CDR3nt: TGTGCCAGCAGTCTTGTTGCAGGCACCGGGGAGCTGTTTTTT
CDR3aa: CASSLVAGTGELFF

abundance: many
j_gene: TRBJ2-1
d_gene: TRBD2
len: 16
v_gene: TRBV7-2
CDR3nt: TGTGCCAGCAGCTTAGTGGCTAGCGGGGGGGCTAATGAGCAGTTCTTC
CDR3aa: CASSLVASGGANEQFF

abundance: .
j_gene: TRBJ1-2
d_gene: .
len: 11
v_gene: TRBV25-1
CDR3nt: TGTGCCAGCACAAGCGGCTATGGCTACACCTTC
CDR3aa: CASTSGYGYTF

abundance: few
j_gene: TRBJ2-3
d_gene: .
len: 13
v_gene: TRBV7-3
CDR3nt: TGTGCCAGCAGCTTTCTGGAGCAAGATACGCAGTATTTT
CDR3aa: CASSFLEQDTQYF

abundance: medium-sized
j_gene: TRBJ2-7
d_gene: TRBD1
len: 19
v_gene: TRBV7-8
CDR3nt: TGTGCCAGCAGCCCGCACCCCGGACAGGAATCGCGGTCTTCCTACGAGCAGTACTTC
CDR3aa: CASSPHPGQESRSSYEQYF

abundance: .
j_gene: TRBJ2-2
d_gene: TRBD2
len: 14
v_gene: TRBV20-1
CDR3nt: TGCAGTGCGACGGTAGCGGGGAACACCGGGGAGCTGGTTTTT
CDR3aa: CSATVAGNTGELVF

abundance: many
j_gene: TRBJ1-2
d_gene: .
len: 13
v_gene: TRBV10-3
CDR3nt: TGTGCCATCAGCTTACAGGAGAACTATGGCTACACCTTC
CDR3aa: CAISLQENYGYTF

abundance: many
j_gene: TRBJ2-7
d_gene: .
len: 15
v_gene: TRBV7-2
CDR3nt: TGTGCCAGCAGCTTAGAAAGTATGGCGGCCTACGAGCAGTACTTC
CDR3aa: CASSLESMAAYEQYF

abundance: few
j_gene: TRBJ2-2
d_gene: .
len: 12
v_gene: TRBV18
CDR3nt: TGTGCCAGCTCCGACCGAGGCGGGGAGCTGTTTTTT
CDR3aa: CASSDRGGELFF

abundance: many
j_gene: TRBJ1-6
d_gene: TRBD1
len: 15
v_gene: TRBV2
CDR3nt: TGTGCCAGCAGACAGGGGGCGCGGGGTAATTCACCCCTCCACTTT
CDR3aa: CASRQGARGNSPLHF

abundance: many
j_gene: TRBJ2-5
d_gene: TRBD1
len: 14
v_gene: TRBV7-2
CDR3nt: TGTGCCAGCAGCTCGACAGGGTTACAAGAGACCCAGTACTTC
CDR3aa: CASSSTGLQETQYF

abundance: many
j_gene: TRBJ2-1
d_gene: .
len: 14
v_gene: TRBV7-9
CDR3nt: TGTGCCAGCAGCTTAACAGGCTCCTACAATGAGCAGTTCTTC
CDR3aa: CASSLTGSYNEQFF

abundance: many
j_gene: TRBJ1-2
d_gene: .
len: 15
v_gene: TRBV7-4
CDR3nt: TGTGCCAGCAGCCACTTAGGTCAGACCCCCTATGGCTACACCTTC
CDR3aa: CASSHLGQTPYGYTF

abundance: many
j_gene: TRBJ1-1
d_gene: .
len: 16
v_gene: TRBV7-8
CDR3nt: TGTGCCAGCAGGAAGGGCCTATCGGAGGAGAACACTGAAGCTTTCTTT
CDR3aa: CASRKGLSEENTEAFF

abundance: many
j_gene: TRBJ2-1
d_gene: .
len: 11
v_gene: TRBV20-1
CDR3nt: TGCAGTGCCCTAGATTGGCCTGAGCAGTTCTTC
CDR3aa: CSALDWPEQFF

abundance: .
j_gene: TRBJ1-5
d_gene: .
len: 13
v_gene: TRBV15
CDR3nt: TGTGCCACCGCTTCCTGGGACCTGGGGTTTCAGCATTTT
CDR3aa: CATASWDLGFQHF

abundance: many
j_gene: TRBJ2-5
d_gene: TRBD2
len: 17
v_gene: TRBV7-2
CDR3nt: TGTGCCAGCAGCCCCGGGAGGGTAGCGGCCCCACAAGAGACCCAGTACTTC
CDR3aa: CASSPGRVAAPQETQYF

abundance: many
j_gene: TRBJ2-3
d_gene: .
len: 12
v_gene: TRBV7-9
CDR3nt: TGTGCCAGCAGCTGGGCGGAGGATACGCAGTATTTT
CDR3aa: CASSWAEDTQYF

abundance: many
j_gene: TRBJ2-5
d_gene: .
len: 13
v_gene: TRBV28
CDR3nt: TGTGCCAGCAGTTTCGAGGGGCAAGAGACCCAGTACTTC
CDR3aa: CASSFEGQETQYF

abundance: .
j_gene: TRBJ2-1
d_gene: TRBD2
len: 14
v_gene: TRBV20-1
CDR3nt: TGCAGTGCTAGGGGTAGCGGGCGGTTTAATGAGCAGTTCTTC
CDR3aa: CSARGSGRFNEQFF

abundance: many
j_gene: TRBJ1-1
d_gene: .
len: 14
v_gene: TRBV7-2
CDR3nt: TGTGCCACCAAGACTTCCTTGGGGAACACTGAAGCTTTCTTT
CDR3aa: CATKTSLGNTEAFF

abundance: .
j_gene: TRBJ1-1
d_gene: .
len: 14
v_gene: TRBV4-3
CDR3nt: TGCGCCAGCAGCCAAGAAGCCAGTTGGACTGAAGCTTTCTTT
CDR3aa: CASSQEASWTEAFF

abundance: few
j_gene: TRBJ2-1
d_gene: .
len: 14
v_gene: TRBV6-2/TRBV6-3
CDR3nt: TGTGCCAGCAGTTACTCGCTAGCCCACAATGAGCAGTTCTTC
CDR3aa: CASSYSLAHNEQFF

abundance: many
j_gene: TRBJ2-7
d_gene: .
len: 13
v_gene: TRBV7-2
CDR3nt: TGTGCCAGCAGCTTAATATCTGGTGACGAGCAGTACTTC
CDR3aa: CASSLISGDEQYF

abundance: many
j_gene: TRBJ2-3
d_gene: TRBD2
len: 15
v_gene: TRBV7-6
CDR3nt: TGTGCCAGCAGCTTTCGAGCGGGGATCACAGATACGCAGTATTTT
CDR3aa: CASSFRAGITDTQYF

abundance: many
j_gene: TRBJ2-7
d_gene: .
len: 13
v_gene: TRBV7-8
CDR3nt: TGTGCCAGCAGCTTAGGGGACCTGAGGGAGCAGTACTTC
CDR3aa: CASSLGDLREQYF

abundance: .
j_gene: TRBJ2-7
d_gene: .
len: 15
v_gene: TRBV20-1
CDR3nt: TGCAGTGTCGGCTTGGCAGGCTGGGCCTTCTACGAGCAGTACTTC
CDR3aa: CSVGLAGWAFYEQYF